This TCR beta chain was recorded in a study of T-cell memory formation after mild COVID-19. About the research overall: TCR clusters were mostly confined to one donor each. Study-level results: The study found balanced CD4/CD8 in clones contracting day 15 to 85 and a CD4+ lean in later expanders. The authors left the SARS-CoV-2 specificity of second-wave clones peaking on day 37 unconfirmed. Cross-reactive memory appears to have joined, as suggested by some responding clones showing up in pre-infection memory.

As concerns this clonotype: The antigen remains undetermined.

Germline lookup yields CDR1 DFQATT and CDR2 SNEGSKA (reference sequence). The CDR3 loop spans 15 amino acids. V shed 6 bases and J shed 8 bases, with 23 bases lying between them. MiXCR, applied by TCRdb to the 5' RACE reads, yields one record per CDR3 protein. This table holds hundreds of thousands of distinct CDR3 sequences, 14% found once. V usage is TRBV20-1 and J usage is TRBJ2-1, with D perhaps matching TRBD2 (7 bases). The TCR originated in a man in his late teens or twenties who had mild COVID-19 (a few samples of this study predate the infection). Cell type and time point are not known. The source material was PBMCs or a T cell subset sorted from them (not recorded which). The CDR3 DNA reads as TGCAGTGCCGGCCCAATGGGGGGGGGGCCCCATGAGCAGTTCTTC. The encoded protein is CSAGPMGGGPHEQFF.